The rows below give T cell receptor beta chains drawn from one sample of a study of control samples from healthy donors and cancer patients. The table came from immunoSEQ multiplex PCR; TCRdb's copy has only in-frame clones and leaves some out. Among about 110,000 clones, roughly 89% were seen once, and the ten largest hold about 16%. The sequencing input was blood. All receptors derive from a woman aged 45 to 65 in good health. CDR3s include the opening cysteine and the closing phenylalanine or tryptophan. The D gene is left open where the match is weak. Some rows have no size entry. The others give once, few or many, or a class for an expanded clone.

D gene,V gene,CDR3 length,clone size,J gene,CDR3 protein,CDR3 DNA
TRBD1,TRBV9,15,once,TRBJ1-1,CASSGGTGGNTEAFF,TGTGCCAGCAGCGGAGGGACAGGGGGCAATACTGAAGCTTTCTTT
.,TRBV2,13,few,TRBJ1-2,CASSDSPNYGYTF,TGTGCCAGCAGTGACAGCCCGAATTATGGCTACACCTTC
.,TRBV27,13,.,TRBJ1-5,CASSPQGIKPQHF,TGTGCCAGCAGCCCGCAGGGAATCAAGCCCCAGCATTTT
.,TRBV4-3,14,.,TRBJ1-6,CASSQEHPVAPLHF,TGCGCCAGCAGCCAAGAACACCCTGTGGCACCCCTCCACTTT
TRBD2,TRBV5-4,18,once,TRBJ2-3,CASSEGTSGGGSTDTQYF,TGTGCCAGCAGCGAGGGGACTAGCGGGGGGGGCTCCACAGATACGCAGTATTTT
.,TRBV4-3,19,.,TRBJ2-4,CASSQDLGAGVRAKNIQYF,TGCGCCAGCAGCCAAGATTTAGGGGCCGGGGTAAGGGCCAAAAACATTCAGTACTTC
TRBD2,TRBV19,17,once,TRBJ2-3,CASSNPPRLAGADTQYF,TGTGCCAGTAGCAACCCCCCCCGACTAGCGGGGGCAGATACGCAGTATTTT
TRBD1,TRBV28,13,few,TRBJ1-5,CAIQGQGDQPQHF,TGTGCCATCCAAGGACAGGGCGATCAGCCCCAGCATTTT
TRBD1,TRBV15,13,.,TRBJ2-1,CATRRGQYNEQFF,TGTGCCACCAGAAGGGGACAGTACAATGAGCAGTTCTTC
.,TRBV19,12,.,TRBJ1-5,CASNGRNQPQHF,TGTGCCAGTAACGGACGCAATCAGCCCCAGCATTTT
.,TRBV3-1/TRBV3-2,16,.,TRBJ1-6,CASSLGHQTYNSPLHF,TGTGCCAGCAGCTTGGGCCACCAAACTTATAATTCACCCCTCCACTTT
TRBD2,TRBV19,16,.,TRBJ2-1,CASGIIWAGGDNEQFF,TGTGCCAGTGGGATTATATGGGCGGGGGGTGACAATGAGCAGTTCTTC
.,TRBV4-3,13,once,TRBJ2-3,CASSQEEADTQYF,TGCGCCAGCAGCCAAGAAGAGGCAGATACGCAGTATTTT
.,TRBV29-1,13,.,TRBJ2-4,CSDQWVDKNIQYF,TGCAGCGACCAATGGGTCGACAAAAACATTCAGTACTTC
TRBD1,TRBV19,14,.,TRBJ1-4,CATNPRRGPEKLFF,TGTGCCACCAATCCCCGCAGGGGGCCTGAAAAACTGTTTTTT
.,TRBV6-5,13,.,TRBJ1-1,CASSYLQVTEAFF,TGTGCCAGCAGTTATCTACAGGTCACTGAAGCTTTCTTT
TRBD1,TRBV5-1,14,.,TRBJ2-7,CASSSTGGLYEQYF,TGCGCCAGCAGCTCGACAGGGGGCCTCTACGAGCAGTACTTC
.,TRBV5-6,18,.,TRBJ1-6,CASNSPWSARQSNSPLHF,TGTGCCAGCAACTCGCCGTGGAGCGCCCGCCAATCTAATTCACCCCTCCACTTT
.,TRBV7-9,14,.,TRBJ1-5,CASSLDRGDQPQHF,TGTGCCAGCAGCTTAGACAGAGGGGATCAGCCCCAGCATTTT
.,TRBV24-1,17,.,TRBJ1-2,CATSDEGSRAPNYGYTF,TGTGCCACCAGTGATGAGGGATCTCGCGCCCCTAACTATGGCTACACCTTC
TRBD1,TRBV5-6,15,.,TRBJ2-1,CASSLSGTAYNEQFF,TGTGCCAGCAGCTTATCAGGGACAGCCTACAATGAGCAGTTCTTC
.,TRBV7-9,18,.,TRBJ1-2,CASSRDLGFRQPNYGYTF,TGTGCCAGCAGCCGCGACCTTGGTTTTCGACAGCCTAACTATGGCTACACCTTC
.,TRBV30,12,.,TRBJ2-1,CAWSRRYNEQFF,TGTGCCTGGAGTCGCAGATACAATGAGCAGTTCTTC
.,TRBV7-2,13,.,TRBJ2-1,CASSSGGANEQFF,TGTGCCAGCAGCTCTGGCGGGGCCAATGAGCAGTTCTTC
TRBD2,TRBV9,13,.,TRBJ2-7,CASSVAGGGEQYF,TGTGCCAGCAGCGTAGCCGGGGGGGGCGAGCAGTACTTC
TRBD1,TRBV7-8,15,.,TRBJ1-1,CASSYEGAGDTEAFF,TGTGCCAGCAGTTACGAGGGGGCGGGGGACACTGAAGCTTTCTTT
TRBD1,TRBV29-1,13,.,TRBJ1-1,CSGVTGVGPEAFF,TGCAGTGGCGTTACAGGGGTGGGTCCTGAAGCTTTCTTT
.,TRBV24-1,18,once,TRBJ2-5,CATSDSSGSRQGEETQYF,TGTGCCACCAGTGATTCTAGCGGGAGTCGACAGGGGGAAGAGACCCAGTACTTC
.,TRBV7-9,15,.,TRBJ2-1,CASSRGVAKNNEQFF,TGTGCCAGCAGCCGAGGAGTCGCTAAGAACAATGAGCAGTTCTTC
TRBD2,TRBV10-3,17,.,TRBJ2-4,CAISEGLAGGAKNIQYF,TGTGCCATCAGTGAGGGACTAGCGGGGGGCGCCAAAAACATTCAGTACTTC
.,TRBV9,16,.,TRBJ2-1,CASSVEWESSYNEQFF,TGTGCCAGCAGCGTAGAGTGGGAGAGCTCCTACAATGAGCAGTTCTTC
.,TRBV30,14,.,TRBJ1-6,CAWRPGAYNSPLHF,TGTGCCTGGAGACCAGGGGCCTATAATTCACCCCTCCACTTT
TRBD2,TRBV6-5,15,.,TRBJ2-1,CASGERGGHVNEQFF,TGTGCCAGCGGGGAGCGGGGCGGGCACGTGAATGAGCAGTTCTTC
TRBD2,TRBV4-1,15,.,TRBJ2-1,CASSQRIPGLDEQFF,TGCGCCAGCAGCCAAAGAATACCGGGACTAGATGAGCAGTTCTTC
TRBD2,TRBV10-3,13,.,TRBJ2-1,CATSAGSYNEQFF,TGTGCCACTTCAGCGGGATCCTACAATGAGCAGTTCTTC
TRBD1,TRBV7-6,16,.,TRBJ2-7,CASSIPQGATNYEQYF,TGTGCCAGCAGCATCCCTCAGGGGGCTACTAATTACGAGCAGTACTTC
.,TRBV5-1,14,.,TRBJ1-3,CASSLEAAGNTIYF,TGCGCCAGCAGCTTGGAGGCAGCTGGAAACACCATATATTTT
TRBD2,TRBV9,17,.,TRBJ2-3,CASSIGTSGRNVDTQYF,TGTGCCAGCAGCATCGGGACTAGCGGGAGGAATGTAGATACGCAGTATTTT
.,TRBV7-2,14,.,TRBJ1-5,CASSLKGEGQPQHF,TGTGCCAGCAGCTTAAAAGGGGAGGGGCAGCCCCAGCATTTT
.,TRBV27,16,.,TRBJ2-3,CASTTSVRGVTDTQYF,TGTGCCAGCACAACCTCCGTCAGGGGCGTCACAGATACGCAGTATTTT